The clone carrying this T cell receptor beta chain has more than one count but fewer than ten. The cohort comprised adults aged about 18 to 100 years residing in approximately 25 US areas. In assigning cohorts, the study relied on participant-reported clinical history. Cohort 3 donors were reported recovered after two negative PCRs, clearance, or symptom resolution. The protocol was immunoSEQ multiplex PCR, while the TCRdb copy is restricted to in-frame clones and leaves out a portion. The table includes 390,000 or so clones, about 87% detected once. This sample stems from a study of blood T cell repertoires in COVID-19. Study background: PBMCs, B-cell-depleted T cells, or T cells provided the cDNA or gDNA that made up the material.

Sequencing was done on a sample of PBMCs or T cells enriched from blood (not recorded which). The TCR was taken from a woman aged 45-60 years who had recovered from COVID-19.

DNA for the CDR3: TGTGCCAGCAGCTTGGGCGGGGAAAAACTGTTTTTT. This gives the protein CASSLGGEKLFF. The V and J genes are TRBV5-4 and TRBJ1-4; no definite D call. The CDR3 totals 12 residues. Trimming left V 0 bases short and J 8 bases short, with 5 bases between. Germline values: CDR1 SGHNT, CDR2 YYREEE (reference sequence).